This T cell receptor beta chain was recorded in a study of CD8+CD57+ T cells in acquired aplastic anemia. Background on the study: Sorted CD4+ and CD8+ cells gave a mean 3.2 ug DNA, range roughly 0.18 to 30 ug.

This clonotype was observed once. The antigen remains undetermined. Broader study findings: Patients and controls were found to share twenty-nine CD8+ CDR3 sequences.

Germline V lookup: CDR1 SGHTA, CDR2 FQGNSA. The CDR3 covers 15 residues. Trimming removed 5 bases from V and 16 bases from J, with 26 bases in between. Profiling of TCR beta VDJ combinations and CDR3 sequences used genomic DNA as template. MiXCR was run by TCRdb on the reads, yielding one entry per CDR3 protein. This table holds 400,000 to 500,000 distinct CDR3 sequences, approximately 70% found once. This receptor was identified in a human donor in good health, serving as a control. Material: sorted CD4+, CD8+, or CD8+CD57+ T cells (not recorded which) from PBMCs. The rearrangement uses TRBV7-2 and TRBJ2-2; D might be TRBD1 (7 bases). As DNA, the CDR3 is TGTGCCAGCAGCCGGCAGGGGGGTATCTCCGGGGAGGCGTTTTTT. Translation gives CASSRQGGISGEAFF.